Shown below are 20 T cell receptor beta chains from a single sample sequenced in a study of naive CD8 T cells in extremely preterm neonates. Sequenced by immunoSEQ multiplex PCR; TCRdb stores in-frame clones only, minus some. This sample has about 7,900 clones, with around 98% found just once. What was sequenced was naive CD8+ T cells from blood. The receptors were gathered from a human donor in good health.

The chain links TRBV13 to TRBJ2-4; possible D gene TRBD2, 6 bases. V was trimmed by 3 bases and J by 4 bases, leaving 16 bases between them. The CDR3 contains 16 residues. Per the germline V gene, CDR1 is PRHDT and CDR2 is FYEKMQ (reference sequence). This CDR3 reads CASSFNILAGKNIQYF. CDR3 coding DNA: TGTGCCAGCAGCTTCAATATACTAGCTGGAAAAAACATTCAGTACTTC.

The chain recombines TRBV5-8 with TRBJ1-3, with D unclear. The CDR3 is 17 residues long. Germline V gene data show CDR1 as SGHTS and CDR2 as YDEGEE. Trimming cost V 0 bases and J 0 bases, with 13 bases left between them. DNA of the CDR3: TGTGCCAGCAGCTTGGATTTGGCCCCGTACTCTGGAAACACCATATATTTT. Protein sequence: CASSLDLAPYSGNTIYF.

V is TRBV5-4 and J is TRBJ2-7; TRBD1 matches 11 bases. The junction had 7 bases not matched to a gene; V was cut back by 4 bases and J by 1 base. Germline-derived CDR1 and CDR2 are SGHNT and YYREEE (reference sequence). This CDR3 comprises 16 residues. CDR3 loop: CASSKGTGGPSYEQYF. The CDR3 DNA follows: TGTGCCAGCAGCAAGGGGACAGGGGGGCCGTCCTACGAGCAGTACTTC. Full variable domain (remainder filled in from reference TRBV5-4 and TRBJ2-7): ETGVTQSPTHLIKTRGQQVTLRCSSQSGHNTVSWYQQALGQGPQFIFQYYREEENGRGNFPPRFSGLQFPNYSSELNVNALELDDSALYLCASSKGTGGPSYEQYFGPGTRLTVT.

The rearrangement joins TRBV29-1 to TRBJ2-7; possible D gene TRBD2, 7 bases. The CDR3 extends over 14 amino acids. Germline-derived CDR1 and CDR2 are SQVTM and ANQGSEA. In DNA form, the CDR3 reads TGCACCTTGAGGGATAGGGGGGAGGGCCCCGAGCAGTACGTC. It codes for CTLRDRGEGPEQYV.

The chain is built from TRBV15 and TRBJ2-2; D possibly corresponds to TRBD2 (7 bases). V was shortened by 8 bases and J by 0 bases, with 16 bases between the two germline ends. CDR1 and CDR2 from the germline V gene are LNHNV and YYDKDF (reference sequence). This CDR3 comprises 16 residues. The CDR3 reads CATALEGGPNTGELFF. The CDR3 DNA is TGTGCCACCGCCTTGGAGGGGGGGCCGAACACCGGGGAGCTGTTTTTT.

V usage is TRBV2 and J usage is TRBJ2-2; 9 nucleotides align to TRBD1. Trimming at V came to 6 bases and at J to 1 base, leaving 6 bases not matched to a gene. CDR3 length: 16 residues. Germline V gene sequence: CDR1 SNHLY, CDR2 FYNNEI. CDR3 nucleotide sequence: TGTGCCAGCAGCCCTGGACAGGGGCAGAACACCGGGGAGCTGTTTTTT. This gives the protein CASSPGQGQNTGELFF. The full variable domain, completed using reference TRBV2 and TRBJ2-2, is EPEVTQTPSHQVTQMGQEVILRCVPISNHLYFYWYRQILGQKVEFLVSFYNNEISEKSEIFDDQFSVERPDGSNFTLKIRSTKLEDSAMYFCASSPGQGQNTGELFFGEGSRLTVL.

The chain combines TRBV4-2 with TRBJ2-2; 8 positions match TRBD1. The CDR3 consists of 15 residues. Germline CDR1 and CDR2: LGHNA and YNFKEQ. Trimming removed 3 bases from V and 4 bases from J; junction bases left unmatched: 4. The CDR3, as DNA: TGTGCCAGCAGCCAGGGGACAGGAGTCACCGGGGAGCTGTTTTTT. Translating it yields CASSQGTGVTGELFF.

This rearrangement joins TRBV29-1 to TRBJ1-1; D might be TRBD1 (6 bases). V shed 4 bases and J shed 7 bases, with 10 bases lying between them. Per the germline V gene, CDR1 is SQVTM and CDR2 is ANQGSEA. The CDR3 has 11 residues. The CDR3 is CSVAGVSEAFF. In nucleotides, the CDR3 is TGCAGCGTTGCAGGGGTGAGTGAAGCTTTCTTT.

The CDR3 sequence is CASSEYGAGLTNTIYF. CDR3 DNA: TGTGCCAGCAGTGAATATGGGGCGGGATTGACGAACACCATATATTTT. This chain uses TRBV25-1 with TRBJ1-3; maybe TRBD1 (5 bases). The CDR3 covers 16 residues. Germline CDR1 is MGHDK and CDR2 is SYGVNS. Trimming removed 0 bases from V and 7 bases from J, with 16 bases in between.

The V and J genes are TRBV2 and TRBJ2-7; maybe TRBD1 (6 bases). V was pared by 8 bases and J by 4 bases, with 9 bases between. Germline CDR1 SNHLY, CDR2 FYNNEI. The CDR3 extends over 11 amino acids. The CDR3 is CASFRGYEQYV. CDR3 bases: TGTGCCAGCTTCAGGGGTTACGAGCAGTACGTC.

The V call is TRBV5-4, the J call TRBJ2-3, with 8 bases that match TRBD2. CDR1 and CDR2 from the germline V gene are SGHNT and YYREEE (reference sequence). The CDR3 contains 17 residues. After removal of 2 bases from V and 2 bases from J, the junction contained 10 bases not matched to a gene. The CDR3 is CASSFGWREAPTDTQYF. In DNA form, the CDR3 reads TGTGCCAGCAGCTTCGGATGGCGGGAGGCCCCCACAGATACGCAGTATTTT.

This chain uses TRBV27 with TRBJ2-1; no clear D gene. Germline V gene lookup returns CDR1 MNHEY and CDR2 SMNVEV (reference sequence). V shed 5 bases and J shed 6 bases, with 8 bases lying between them. This CDR3 has 12 residues. The CDR3, as DNA: TGTGCCAGCAGTACCCCGGGCAATGAGCAGTTCTTC. Translated, it gives CASSTPGNEQFF.

The chain is built from TRBV7-8 and TRBJ2-5; TRBD2 might be the D (6 bases). The V gene's germline CDR1 is SGHVS and CDR2 FQNEAQ. V lost 5 bases, J lost 5 bases, and 18 bases lay in between. The CDR3 has 15 residues. The CDR3: CASSPMAGSRETQYF. The CDR3, as DNA: TGTGCCAGCAGCCCGATGGCGGGATCTCGGGAGACCCAGTACTTC.

This chain joins TRBV7-3 and TRBJ1-2, with no clear D. The CDR3 has 13 residues. V lost 8 bases and J lost 6, with 16 bases in between. Germline V lookup: CDR1 SGHTA, CDR2 FQGTGA. The CDR3 loop is CASSPGGMDGYTF. CDR3 nucleotide sequence: TGTGCCAGCTCCCCCGGCGGGATGGATGGCTACACCTTC.

The chain couples TRBV5-6 to TRBJ2-2; D is possibly TRBD2 (5 bases). Germline loops: CDR1 SGHDT, CDR2 YYEEEE. The CDR3 runs to 15 residues. The V end lost 0 bases, the J end lost 1 base, and 7 bases lay between the germline ends. CDR3 bases: TGTGCCAGCAGCTTGGCCGGACTGAACACCGGGGAGCTGTTTTTT. Encoded protein: CASSLAGLNTGELFF.

The chain joins TRBV12-5 to TRBJ2-1; 8 positions agree with TRBD2. Germline assignment: CDR1 LGHNT and CDR2 FRNRAP. CDR3 length: 15 amino acids. With 6 bases clipped from V and 6 bases from J, the junction kept 10 bases outside the gene matches. The CDR3 region has the DNA TGTGCTAGTGGGGGAAGTAGCGGGATTCTCAATGAGCAGTTCTTC. This gives the protein CASGGSSGILNEQFF.

This chain joins TRBV5-1 and TRBJ1-1; maybe TRBD1 (6 bases). V was trimmed by 4 bases and J by 7 bases, leaving 23 bases between them. The CDR3 runs to 16 residues. CDR1 is SGHRS and CDR2 is YFSETQ in the germline V gene. The CDR3 sequence is CASSPALAGVLGEAFF. CDR3 DNA sequence: TGCGCCAGCAGCCCCGCCCTGGCAGGGGTTTTGGGTGAAGCTTTCTTT.

The V and J genes are TRBV7-3 and TRBJ2-7; TRBD1 agrees at 11 bases. V lost 1 base, J lost 4 bases, and 3 bases stayed unmatched. The CDR3 contains 15 residues. Per germline, CDR1 SGHTA and CDR2 FQGTGA. The CDR3 DNA is TGTGCCAGCAGCTTAATTGGGACAGGGGGTTACGAGCAGTACGTC. Residues: CASSLIGTGGYEQYV.

The chain has TRBV11-2 and TRBJ2-1, with D tentatively TRBD2 (6 bases). The CDR3 totals 13 residues. CDR1 and CDR2 from the germline V gene are SGHAT and FQNNGV. V was trimmed by 2 bases and J by 9 bases, leaving 11 bases between them. CDR3 DNA sequence: TGTGCCAGCAGCTTATGGGGACTCATTGAGCAGTTCTTC. This gives the protein CASSLWGLIEQFF.

CDR3 amino acids: CASSYHRQGDGYTF. CDR3 nucleotides: TGTGCCAGCAGTTACCATCGACAGGGCGATGGCTACACCTTC. This sequence joins TRBV6-6 and TRBJ1-2; 7 bases align to TRBD1. Trimming at V came to 2 bases and at J to 6 bases, leaving 6 bases not matched to a gene. CDR1 and CDR2 from the germline V gene are MNHNY and SVGAGI (reference sequence). This CDR3 spans 14 amino acids.